This TCR beta chain was documented in a study of radiotherapy plus CTLA-4 blockade in lung cancer. Study background: Objective responses emerged in 15% to 20% of patients, and roughly 30% attained disease control. Notes on the study in general: TCR clones from tumors expanded in blood after radiotherapy plus ipilimumab.

Of note for this clone: What it recognizes is unknown.

Assay: immunoSEQ multiplex PCR; the TCRdb copy retains only in-frame clones and omits some. Of 35,000 to 50,000 clones detected, roughly 64% appear once; the ten largest clones hold roughly 25%. Each patient with chemo-refractory metastatic non-small-cell lung cancer was treated with focal radiation plus CTLA-4 blockade using ipilimumab. With 3 bases removed from V and 3 bases from J, the gap between germline ends came to 6 bases. Germline V gene lookup returns CDR1 SGHAT and CDR2 FQNNGV. This CDR3 comprises 14 residues. This chain joins TRBV11-2 and TRBJ1-6; D is unclear. The specimen comprised peripheral blood, sampled from a patient treated with radiotherapy plus ipilimumab. The sequence was collected from a human donor with non-small cell lung cancer who had a partial response to radiotherapy plus ipilimumab. As DNA, the CDR3 is TGTGCCAGCAGCTTGACTAGCTATAATTCACCCCTCCACTTT. Its protein is CASSLTSYNSPLHF.